This T cell receptor (beta chain) is drawn from a study of immune cell composition in non-small cell lung cancer (dated by TCRdb to the late 2010s). At the level of the whole study: Histologic subtype was assigned using H&E plus p63, CK5, Napsin A and TTF-1 immunohistochemistry, mainly lung adenocarcinoma or squamous cell carcinoma. Adaptive Biotechnologies TCR-beta sequencing was carried out on 34 to 35 paired NSCLC tumour and non-adjacent lung specimens, as well as on around 24 tumour-only specimens. Supplementary cohort #1, about eleven lung adenocarcinoma cases, had paired tumour/lung TCR-beta sequencing and TIL populations generated to assess tumour reactivity. Several tumour specimens with TCR-beta data were rare histological subtypes and were excluded from the subtype comparisons. What the research found in general, with its limitations: Across around nine adenocarcinoma cases, TIL tumour reactivity correlated strongly with maximal tumour-associated clone frequency but not with overall clonality. Nearly half of NSCLC cases had tumour-associated clones >0.5%, found in roughly 35% of adenocarcinomas compared with approximately 77% of squamous carcinomas. No significant correlation was found between smoking pack-years and tumour TCR-beta clonality. The reactivity cohort included only around ten cases, and whether tumour-reactive clones share sequences with the dominant in vivo tumour-associated clones was not shown.

V sheds 5 bases and J sheds 4 bases, leaving 9 bases between their ends. The germline V gene gives CDR1 as SGHRS and CDR2 as YFSETQ. The CDR3 goes from the cysteine to the phenylalanine over 13 residues. The CDR3 DNA has 39 bases and is translated from base 1. About this clone: Its binding antigen is unknown. One base away there is no much larger clone; base qualities are not given.

Normal lung samples were non-adjacent lung tissue taken as far from the tumour as possible, at least 3 cm away, from the same patient. Genomic DNA was isolated with the QIAamp DNA kit from frozen aliquots of single-cell suspensions that had not been sorted. Tissues arrived within 2 hours after resection and were immediately processed into single-cell suspensions. Tissue was mechanically dissociated and enzymatically digested with DNase I, collagenase I and hyaluronidase for 25 to 35 minutes at 37 °C, then filtered and RBC-lysed. TCR-beta CDR3 regions were amplified from genomic DNA by a two-step multiplex PCR, with the second step adding Illumina-compatible adaptors. TCR-beta immunosequencing was performed on an Illumina platform as a commercial immunoSEQ service. The authors processed their data as follows. Repertoires were summarised by productive clonality and by Top 10 Clones, defined as the percentage of T-cell templates derived from the ten most frequent sequences. Productive clonality had a range of 0 to 1, where 1 means a monoclonal population. Using log10 scatter plots, tumour-associated clones were identified as sequences that made up at least 0.1% of tumour T-cell templates yet were absent from the matched non-adjacent lung. Analyses were done in GraphPad Prism7 and R, with Student's t-tests for two-group comparisons, ANOVA for stages, and linear regression for relationships. TCRdb mirrors the immuneACCESS table, restricted to in-frame sequences. Some clones are absent from its copies; in checked studies, under half trace to an unresolved V gene, and the reason for the others is unknown. Clone size and the V and J calls come from that table; the DNA yielded D and trimming. This sample comprises around 2,300 clones, 60% to 80% of them detected only once. The ten top clones hold approximately 30% of the sample.

The TCR was taken from a human donor with non-small cell lung cancer. This receptor chain uses TRBV5-1 and TRBJ1-4, with the D segment identity uncertain. Sequences were obtained from non-adjacent lung tissue. The sequenced DNA: TGCGCCAGCAGGCTAGCGGTTAATGAAAAACTGTTTTTT. It encodes CASRLAVNEKLFF.